This T cell receptor (beta chain) is drawn from a study of CD8 T cells in Susac syndrome. Negative isolation was applied to CD8+ and CD4+ T cells, and FACS enrichment was applied to TEMRA cells. Reverse transcription used roughly 0.5 to 1 ug RNA and random hexamers. TCRdb re-called the immunoSEQ multiplex PCR reads with MiXCR, one entry per CDR3 protein. The sample records roughly 200,000 distinct CDR3 sequences, approximately 95% being singletons. The sequenced sample consisted of CD4+ T cells from PBMCs. The clonotype originates from a human donor with multiple sclerosis.

In nucleotides, the CDR3 is TGTGCCAGCAGCTTAGGGGGGGCGCAGGGGGCAACGGAGCAGTACTTC. Protein sequence: CASSLGGAQGATEQYF. This chain uses TRBV7-2 with TRBJ2-7; 8 nucleotides line up with TRBD1. Germline trimming cut 1 base from V and 7 bases from J; bases unmatched to any gene: 12. CDR3 length: 16 residues. Germline loops: CDR1 SGHTA, CDR2 FQGNSA.